What follows are 32 T cell receptor beta chains derived from one specimen sequenced in a study of blood T cell repertoires in COVID-19. Only in-frame clones appear in the TCRdb table, and some are missing; sequencing was by immunoSEQ multiplex PCR. The sample yields 450,000 to 500,000 clones, approximately 85% seen once. Sequencing used peripheral blood. All receptors come from a human donor in a cohort sampled during active COVID-19.

The rearrangement uses TRBV7-3 and TRBJ2-3; the D is unclear. Trimming took off 2 bases at V and 3 bases at J, with 9 bases between the two ends. The V gene's germline CDR1 is SGHTA and CDR2 FQGTGA. The CDR3 length is 14 residues. The CDR3 DNA follows: TGTGCCAGCAGCTTATTAATCAGGACAGATACGCAGTATTTT. This gives the protein CASSLLIRTDTQYF. Complete variable domain (other parts from reference TRBV7-3 and TRBJ2-3): GAGVSQTPSNKVTEKGKYVELRCDPISGHTALYWYRQSLGQGPEFLIYFQGTGAADDSGLPNDRFFAVRPEGSVSTLKIQRTERGDSAVYLCASSLLIRTDTQYFGPGTRLTVL.

The genes are TRBV6-5 and TRBJ1-1, with a weak D call TRBD1 (6 bases). The germline CDR1 and CDR2 sequences are MNHEY and SVGAGI. Trimming cost V 6 bases and J 6 bases, with 14 bases left between them. CDR3 length: 13 amino acids. CDR3 region: CASSSRGRAEAFF. CDR3 nucleotides: TGTGCCAGCAGCTCCAGGGGACGCGCTGAAGCTTTCTTT.

This clone was seen a single time. V and J are TRBV27 and TRBJ2-2, with D possibly matching TRBD1 (6 bases). CDR1 and CDR2 from the germline V gene are MNHEY and SMNVEV (reference sequence). V lost 3 bases to trimming and J lost 7 bases, with 12 bases between them. The CDR3 extends over 14 amino acids. The CDR3 here is CASSFQGIGGELFF. The CDR3 DNA is TGTGCCAGCAGTTTTCAGGGGATCGGCGGGGAGCTGTTTTTT.

The chain has TRBV6-5 and TRBJ2-7; possible D gene TRBD2, 7 bases. This CDR3 spans 14 amino acids. The germline V and J ends were trimmed by 7 bases and 4 bases, with 17 bases remaining between them. Germline assignment: CDR1 MNHEY and CDR2 SVGAGI. The DNA of the CDR3 is TGTGCCAGCACCCCCGGGGGGCGTAGTTACGAGCAGTACTTC. This translates into CASTPGGRSYEQYF.

As concerns this clone: At one end the junction does not follow the germline gene, possibly because of a read error. The rearrangement links TRBV29-1 to TRBJ1-1; D unclear. This CDR3 is 10 amino acids long. The germline CDR1 and CDR2 sequences are SQVTM and ANQGSEA. Here the CDR3 reads CSVEGGRVGF. DNA of the CDR3: TGCAGCGTTGAAGGCGGCCGGGTCGGATTT.

The chain is built from TRBV7-9 and TRBJ2-5; weak D call: TRBD1 (6 bases). The CDR3 spans 14 residues. Per the germline V gene, CDR1 is SEHNR and CDR2 is FQNEAQ (reference sequence). Trimming stripped 3 bases from V and 2 bases from J, with 10 bases between. This CDR3 reads CASSLQQGQETQYF. Here the CDR3 DNA reads TGTGCCAGCAGCTTGCAACAGGGACAAGAGACCCAGTACTTC.

V and J are TRBV6-2 or TRBV6-3 and TRBJ2-3; TRBD2 matches 13 bases. The V segment lost 6 bases and the J segment 5 bases; nucleotides outside the gene matches: 11. Germline CDR1 MNHEY, CDR2 SVGEGT. This CDR3 has 17 amino acids. In DNA form, the CDR3 reads TGTGCCAGCAGCCGCGGACTAGCGGGAGAAGGAGGAGATACGCAGTATTTT. Protein product: CASSRGLAGEGGDTQYF.

The chain is built from TRBV20-1 and TRBJ2-7; D possibly corresponds to TRBD2 (7 bases). V lost 0 bases and J 11 bases, leaving 11 bases between the germline ends. The CDR3 consists of 11 residues. Germline V gene sequence: CDR1 DFQATT, CDR2 SNEGSKA (reference sequence). CDR3 bases: TGCAGTGCTAGAGATGGGAGGGGGGAGTACTTC. Translated: CSARDGRGEYF.

This chain joins TRBV19 and TRBJ1-2; 7 nucleotides agree with TRBD1. V was pared by 5 bases and J by 2 bases, with 5 bases of the junction left unmatched. The CDR3 loop spans 14 amino acids. Germline V gene lookup returns CDR1 LNHDA and CDR2 SQIVND (reference sequence). DNA for the CDR3: TGTGCCAGTAGTTCAAGGGGGCGGAACTATGGCTACACCTTC. Amino acids: CASSSRGRNYGYTF.

This clone has just one count. The chain is built from TRBV13 and TRBJ1-1, with D hard to call. CDR3 length equals 13 residues. Germline CDR1 PRHDT, CDR2 FYEKMQ (reference sequence). V was shortened by 5 bases and J by 1 base, with 8 bases between the two germline ends. The CDR3 nucleotides are TGTGCCAGCAGCCCTCACGGGAACACTGAAGCTTTCTTT. Translated: CASSPHGNTEAFF.

This sequence joins TRBV5-5 and TRBJ2-6, with D possibly matching TRBD1 (6 bases). The V end lost 4 bases, the J end lost 2 bases, and 10 bases lay between the germline ends. CDR1 and CDR2 (germline): SGHKS, YYEKEE (reference sequence). CDR3 size: 15 residues. The CDR3 sequence is CASSRRDTGANVLTF. Here the CDR3 DNA reads TGTGCCAGCAGCCGACGGGACACTGGGGCCAACGTCCTGACTTTC.

This clone appeared a few times. This chain links TRBV15 with TRBJ1-2, with D perhaps matching TRBD1 (5 bases). The CDR3 is 14 residues long. With 0 bases removed from V and 6 bases from J, the gap between germline ends came to 11 bases. Germline CDR1 LNHNV, CDR2 YYDKDF (reference sequence). CDR3 sequence reads: CATSRDSGTNGYTF. In DNA, the CDR3 is TGTGCCACCAGCAGAGATAGCGGGACTAATGGCTACACCTTC.

This clone was counted once. This chain uses TRBV29-1 with TRBJ1-2; 7 bases are shared with TRBD1. The CDR3 is made up of 14 amino acids. In germline, CDR1 is SQVTM, CDR2 ANQGSEA. V trimming: 4 bases; J trimming: 8 bases; junction bases outside the gene matches: 13. The CDR3 sequence: CSVAPGTRTGGYTF. As DNA, the CDR3 is TGCAGCGTTGCCCCGGGTACCCGGACAGGCGGCTACACCTTC. Complete variable domain (other parts from reference TRBV29-1 and TRBJ1-2): SAVISQKPSRDICQRGTSLTIQCQVDSQVTMMFWYRQQPGQSLTLIATANQGSEATYESGFVIDKFPISRPNLTFSTLTVSNMSPEDSSIYLCSVAPGTRTGGYTFGSGTRLTVV.

This clone has more than one count but fewer than ten. The CDR3, as DNA: TGTGCCTGGAGAAGCGGGGTGATAAATTCACCCCTCCACTTT. Translation: CAWRSGVINSPLHF. The chain links TRBV30 to TRBJ1-6; D gene uncertain. The length of the CDR3 is 14 residues. CDR1 and CDR2 from the germline V gene are GTSNPN and SVGIG (reference sequence). Trimming removed 3 bases from V and 7 bases from J, with 13 bases in between. The variable domain in full, with the rest retrieved from reference TRBV30 and TRBJ1-6, is SQTIHQWPATLVQPVGSPLSLECTVEGTSNPNLYWYRQAAGRGLQLLFYSVGIGQISSEVPQNLSASRPQDRQFILSSKKLLLSDSGFYLCAWRSGVINSPLHFGNGTRLTVT.

The CDR3 loop is CASSLHGGGTDTQYF. The CDR3 bases are TGCGCCAGCAGCCTCCACGGGGGGGGCACAGATACGCAGTATTTT. This chain connects TRBV4-1 to TRBJ2-3; TRBD2 matches 8 bases. The length of the CDR3 is 15 residues. Per the germline V gene, CDR1 is MGHRA and CDR2 is YSYEKL. V lost 4 bases and J lost 1; bases outside the gene matches: 4.

The rearrangement uses TRBV24-1 and TRBJ2-7; 9 bases agree with TRBD1. The V gene end was trimmed by 5 bases and the J gene end by 6 bases; junction bases not matched to a gene: 19. This CDR3 spans 18 amino acids. CDR1 and CDR2 from the germline V gene are KGHDR and SFDVKD. In nucleotides, the CDR3 is TGTGCCACCAGTGCCCGACAGGGGGGAGATCAGCAATTCTCCGAGCAGTACTTC. This sequence encodes CATSARQGGDQQFSEQYF.

In this sample, this clone turned up once. The chain employs TRBV10-3 and TRBJ2-7, with a weak D call TRBD2 (6 bases). Germline loops: CDR1 ENHRY, CDR2 SYGVKD. This CDR3 comprises 12 residues. The V end was cut by 6 bases, the J end by 6 bases, with 12 bases between. CDR3 loop: CAISPPGGEQYF. The CDR3 DNA reads TGTGCCATCAGCCCTCCCGGGGGCGAGCAGTACTTC.

V and J are TRBV7-2 and TRBJ2-1, with 7 bases matching TRBD1. The CDR3 runs 16 residues. Germline values: CDR1 SGHTA, CDR2 FQGNSA. With V trimmed by 6 bases and J by 4 bases, 12 bases remained unmatched. CDR3 in amino acids: CASRQTGTEIYNEQFF. The CDR3 DNA is TGTGCCAGCAGACAGACCGGGACAGAGATTTACAATGAGCAGTTCTTC.

V gene TRBV5-3 combines with J gene TRBJ2-1, with a possible D match to TRBD2 (5 bases). TRBV5-3 is placed among ORFs of uncertain function. Trimming took off 2 bases at V and 8 bases at J, with 17 bases between the two ends. The CDR3 is 15 residues long. CDR3 amino acids: CARSLSLALMDEQFF. The CDR3 nucleotides read TGTGCCAGAAGCTTATCTCTAGCTTTAATGGATGAGCAGTTCTTC.

V and J are TRBV29-1 and TRBJ1-5; D gene ambiguous. Between the trimmed V and J ends, which lost 7 bases and 0 bases, there was a span of 10 bases. Germline loops: CDR1 SQVTM, CDR2 ANQGSEA. The CDR3 has 13 residues. CDR3 coding DNA: TGCAGCGCCCGGGAAGATAGCAATCAGCCCCAGCATTTT. Residues: CSAREDSNQPQHF.

This rearrangement joins TRBV6-2 or TRBV6-3 to TRBJ1-1; the match to TRBD1 covers 11 bases. With 0 bases clipped from V and 3 bases from J, the junction kept 9 bases outside the gene matches. The CDR3 runs to 18 residues. Germline CDR1 is MNHEY and CDR2 is SVGEGT. The CDR3 is CASSYSTGTGGSDTEAFF. The CDR3 nucleotides read TGTGCCAGCAGTTACTCGACAGGGACAGGGGGATCGGACACTGAAGCTTTCTTT.

The genes are TRBV30 and TRBJ2-5; 14 bases match TRBD2. V shed 3 bases and J 5 bases; nucleotides not matched to a gene: 8. The V gene's germline CDR1 is GTSNPN and CDR2 SVGIG (reference sequence). CDR3 length: 16 residues. CDR3 coding DNA: TGTGCCTGGAGCCGGGGACTAGCGGGAGATGGGGAGACCCAGTACTTC. Encoded protein: CAWSRGLAGDGETQYF.

The gene calls are TRBV20-1 and TRBJ1-1, with D tentatively TRBD1 (5 bases). This CDR3 comprises 11 residues. V was shortened by 5 bases and J by 7 bases, with 11 bases between the two germline ends. CDR1 is DFQATT and CDR2 is SNEGSKA in the germline V gene (reference sequence). CDR3 in amino acids: CSAGGGYEAFF. DNA for the CDR3: TGCAGTGCTGGGGGGGGATATGAAGCTTTCTTT.

The chain recombines TRBV5-4 with TRBJ2-7, with TRBD1 identical over 7 bases. The germline V gene encodes CDR1 SGHNT and CDR2 YYREEE (reference sequence). V shed 5 bases and J 7 bases; nucleotides not matched to a gene: 9. CDR3 length: 13 residues. CDR3 protein: CASRIQGPGEQYF. The DNA of the CDR3 is TGTGCCAGCAGAATACAGGGGCCGGGGGAGCAGTACTTC.

V is TRBV5-5 and J is TRBJ1-1; the D gene is possibly TRBD1 (5 bases). V was pared by 4 bases and J by 0 bases, with 7 bases between. Germline-derived CDR1 and CDR2 are SGHKS and YYEKEE (reference sequence). CDR3 length: 13 amino acids. CDR3 nucleotides: TGTGCCAGCAGCCAGACAGTGAACACTGAAGCTTTCTTT. This sequence encodes CASSQTVNTEAFF.

This clone was counted once. The same CDR3 also results from other DNA sequences found in this sample. The chain has TRBV2 and TRBJ2-2; 8 positions agree with TRBD1. Germline V gene sequence: CDR1 SNHLY, CDR2 FYNNEI. The CDR3 is made up of 15 amino acids. V was clipped by 8 bases and J by 2 bases; unmatched bases: 7. DNA for the CDR3: TGTGCCAGCCGTGGACAGGGTCGTAACACCGGGGAGCTGTTTTTT. It is translated as CASRGQGRNTGELFF.

A few counts support this clone. The J gene is TRBJ1-1, the V gene TRBV6-5; D is unclear. This CDR3 region has 11 residues. Germline V gene sequence: CDR1 MNHEY, CDR2 SVGAGI. The V gene lost 9 bases and the J gene lost 6 bases, with 11 bases spanning the gap. This CDR3 reads CASWEVPEAFF. Written as DNA, the CDR3 is TGTGCCAGTTGGGAGGTACCTGAAGCTTTCTTT.

V gene TRBV5-1 combines with J gene TRBJ1-2, with 9 bases identical to TRBD1. Looked up from germline, CDR1 is SGHRS and CDR2 is YFSETQ. Germline trimming cut 0 bases from V and 6 bases from J; bases unmatched to any gene: 9. The CDR3 loop spans 16 amino acids. The CDR3 spells CASSLEGTGIDNGYTF. The CDR3 DNA is TGCGCCAGCAGCTTGGAGGGGACAGGGATTGATAATGGCTACACCTTC.

The table lists this clone with a few counts. The rearrangement links TRBV10-1 to TRBJ2-5; TRBD2 might be the D (5 bases). Germline-derived CDR1 and CDR2 are WNHNN and SYGVQD (reference sequence). CDR3 length: 13 residues. V was pared by 4 bases and J by 5 bases, with 11 bases between. The CDR3 DNA reads as TGCGCCAGCAGTGGACCCACGGGGGAGACCCAGTACTTC. Protein product: CASSGPTGETQYF.

The rearrangement links TRBV5-1 to TRBJ2-7; D is possibly TRBD2 (6 bases). Looked up from germline, CDR1 is SGHRS and CDR2 is YFSETQ. The CDR3 runs to 14 residues. V was shortened by 4 bases and J by 3 bases, with 14 bases between the two germline ends. In nucleotides, the CDR3 is TGCGCCAGCAGCCTCCGACTGGAGGGCTACGAGCAGTACTTC. Translated: CASSLRLEGYEQYF.

The gene calls are TRBV15 and TRBJ1-2; possible D gene TRBD1, 6 bases. V was shortened by 0 bases and J by 5 bases, with 16 bases between the two germline ends. Germline loops: CDR1 LNHNV, CDR2 YYDKDF (reference sequence). This CDR3 comprises 16 residues. This chain's CDR3 is CATSRDLRGGHYGYTF. The CDR3 nucleotides read TGTGCCACCAGCAGAGACCTCCGGGGGGGACATTATGGCTACACCTTC.

The chain has TRBV30 and TRBJ2-1; 10 bases are a match to TRBD2. Losses at the gene ends were 2 bases for V and 7 bases for J; bases not matched to a gene: 8. This CDR3 region has 15 residues. Germline assignment: CDR1 GTSNPN and CDR2 SVGIG (reference sequence). The CDR3 loop reads CAWSPASGSSNEQFF. The CDR3 DNA sequence: TGTGCCTGGAGTCCGGCTAGCGGGAGTTCTAATGAGCAGTTCTTC.